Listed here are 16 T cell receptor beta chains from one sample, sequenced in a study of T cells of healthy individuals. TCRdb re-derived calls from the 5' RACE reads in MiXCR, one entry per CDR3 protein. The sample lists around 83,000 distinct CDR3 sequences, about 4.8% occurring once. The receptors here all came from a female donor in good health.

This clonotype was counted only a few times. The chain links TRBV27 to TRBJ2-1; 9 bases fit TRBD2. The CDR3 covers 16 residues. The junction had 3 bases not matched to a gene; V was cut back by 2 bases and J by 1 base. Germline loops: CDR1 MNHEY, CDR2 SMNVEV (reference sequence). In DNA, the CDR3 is TGTGCCAGCAGTTTAAGGGCGGGAGGGTCCTACAATGAGCAGTTCTTC. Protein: CASSLRAGGSYNEQFF.

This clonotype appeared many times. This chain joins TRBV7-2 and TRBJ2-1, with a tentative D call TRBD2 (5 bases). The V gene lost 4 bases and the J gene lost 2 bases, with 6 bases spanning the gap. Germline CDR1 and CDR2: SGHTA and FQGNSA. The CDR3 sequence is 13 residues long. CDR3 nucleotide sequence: TGTGCCAGCAGCTCGACTACCTACAATGAGCAGTTCTTC. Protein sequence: CASSSTTYNEQFF.

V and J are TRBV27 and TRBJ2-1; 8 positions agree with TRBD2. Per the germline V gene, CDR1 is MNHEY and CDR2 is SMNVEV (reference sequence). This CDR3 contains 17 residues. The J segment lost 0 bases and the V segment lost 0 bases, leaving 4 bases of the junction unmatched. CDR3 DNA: TGTGCCAGCAGTTTATCGGAGCGGGAGTACTCCTACAATGAGCAGTTCTTC. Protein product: CASSLSEREYSYNEQFF.

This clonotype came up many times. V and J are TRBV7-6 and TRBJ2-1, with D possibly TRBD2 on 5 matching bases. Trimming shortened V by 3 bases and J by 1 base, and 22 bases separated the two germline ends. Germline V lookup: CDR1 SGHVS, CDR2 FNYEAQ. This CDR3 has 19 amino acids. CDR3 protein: CASSFRGLARGRSYNEQFF. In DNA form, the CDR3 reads TGTGCCAGCAGCTTCCGCGGACTTGCACGGGGAAGATCCTACAATGAGCAGTTCTTC.

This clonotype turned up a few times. The CDR3 here is CASSPPEAKNIQYF. CDR3 nucleotides: TGTGCCAGCAGCCCCCCCGAGGCCAAAAACATTCAGTACTTC. The V and J genes are TRBV7-9 and TRBJ2-4; D unclear. The CDR3 runs to 14 residues. The germline CDR1 and CDR2 sequences are SEHNR and FQNEAQ (reference sequence). Trimming left V 5 bases short and J 1 base short, with 9 bases between.

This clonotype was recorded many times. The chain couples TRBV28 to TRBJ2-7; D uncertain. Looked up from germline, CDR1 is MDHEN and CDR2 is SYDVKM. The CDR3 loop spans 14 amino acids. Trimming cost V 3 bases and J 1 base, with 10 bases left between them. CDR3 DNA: TGTGCCAGCAGTTTGGCGACGGCGTCCTACGAGCAGTACTTC. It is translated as CASSLATASYEQYF.

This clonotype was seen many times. In nucleotides, the CDR3 is TGTGCCAGCAGCTTATCCCTGGCAGGGGGCACTGAAGCTTTCTTT. This translates into CASSLSLAGGTEAFF. This chain joins TRBV7-2 and TRBJ1-1, with 7 bases lining up with TRBD1. J lost 4 bases, V lost 2 bases, and 7 bases had no gene match. The germline gives CDR1 SGHTA, CDR2 FQGNSA. The CDR3 contains 15 residues. The full variable domain, its missing parts supplied by reference TRBV7-2 and TRBJ1-1, is GAGVSQSPSNKVTEKGKDVELRCDPISGHTALYWYRQSLGQGLEFLIYFQGNSAPDKSGLPSDRFSAERTGGSVSTLTIQRTQQEDSAVYLCASSLSLAGGTEAFFGQGTRLTVV.

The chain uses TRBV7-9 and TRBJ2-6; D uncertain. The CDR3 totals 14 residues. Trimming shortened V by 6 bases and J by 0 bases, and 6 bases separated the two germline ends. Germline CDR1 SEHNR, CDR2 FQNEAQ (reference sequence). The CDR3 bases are TGTGCCAGCAGGGAACTCTCTGGGGCCAACGTCCTGACTTTC. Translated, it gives CASRELSGANVLTF.

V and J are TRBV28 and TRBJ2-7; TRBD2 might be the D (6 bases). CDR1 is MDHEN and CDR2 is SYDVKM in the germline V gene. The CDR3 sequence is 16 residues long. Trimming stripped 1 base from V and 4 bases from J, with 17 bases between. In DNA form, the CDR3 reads TGTGCCAGCAGTTTATTGACCGATCTAGCGAGGTACGAGCAGTACTTC. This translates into CASSLLTDLARYEQYF.

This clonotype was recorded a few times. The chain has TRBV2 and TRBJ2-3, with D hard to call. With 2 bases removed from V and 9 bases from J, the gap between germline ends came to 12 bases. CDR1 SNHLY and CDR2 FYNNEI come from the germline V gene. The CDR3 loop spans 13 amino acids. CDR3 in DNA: TGTGCCAGCAGTGAATTTCAAGAGACGACGCAGTATTTT. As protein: CASSEFQETTQYF. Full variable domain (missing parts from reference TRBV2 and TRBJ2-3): EPEVTQTPSHQVTQMGQEVILRCVPISNHLYFYWYRQILGQKVEFLVSFYNNEISEKSEIFDDQFSVERPDGSNFTLKIRSTKLEDSAMYFCASSEFQETTQYFGPGTRLTVL.

The CDR3, as DNA: TGCAGTGCTCCAACTGGAATCGGGAGAGGCACAGATACGCAGTATTTT. Translated, it gives CSAPTGIGRGTDTQYF. The chain employs TRBV20-1 and TRBJ2-3; perhaps TRBD2 as D (6 bases). Germline V gene sequence: CDR1 DFQATT, CDR2 SNEGSKA (reference sequence). With 5 bases removed from V and 1 base from J, the gap between germline ends came to 19 bases. This CDR3 is 16 amino acids long.

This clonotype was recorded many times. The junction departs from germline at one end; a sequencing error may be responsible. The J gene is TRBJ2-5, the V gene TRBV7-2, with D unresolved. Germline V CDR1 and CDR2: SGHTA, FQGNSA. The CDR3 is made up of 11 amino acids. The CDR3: CASSLVETQYF. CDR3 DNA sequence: TGCGCCAGCAGCTTGGTAGAGACCCAGTACTTC.

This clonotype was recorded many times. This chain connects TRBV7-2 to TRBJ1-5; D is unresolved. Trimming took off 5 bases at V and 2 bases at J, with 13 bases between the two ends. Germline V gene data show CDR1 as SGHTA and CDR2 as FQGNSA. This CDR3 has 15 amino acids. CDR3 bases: TGTGCCAGCAGCCGTACGGGAGATGGCAATCAGCCCCAGCATTTT. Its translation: CASSRTGDGNQPQHF.

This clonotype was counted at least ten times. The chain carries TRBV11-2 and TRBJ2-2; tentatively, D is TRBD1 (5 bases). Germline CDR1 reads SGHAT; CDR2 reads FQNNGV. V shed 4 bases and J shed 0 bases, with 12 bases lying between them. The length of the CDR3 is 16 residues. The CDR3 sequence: CASSSLRTPNTGELFF. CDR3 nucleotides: TGTGCCAGCAGCTCGTTACGGACACCGAACACCGGGGAGCTGTTTTTT.

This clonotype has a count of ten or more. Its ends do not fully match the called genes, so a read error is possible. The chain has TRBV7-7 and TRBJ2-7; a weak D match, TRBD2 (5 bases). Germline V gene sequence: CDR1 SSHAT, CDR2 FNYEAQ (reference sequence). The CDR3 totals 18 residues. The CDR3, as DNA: TGTGCTAGCAGCTACAGCTCGACTAACATTATTTTGATTAGCGAGCAGTACTTC. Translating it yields CASSYSSTNIILISEQYF.

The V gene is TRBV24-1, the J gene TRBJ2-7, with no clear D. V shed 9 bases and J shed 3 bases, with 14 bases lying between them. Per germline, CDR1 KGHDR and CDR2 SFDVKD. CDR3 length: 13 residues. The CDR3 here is CATHRSSLYEQYF. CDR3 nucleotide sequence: TGTGCCACCCATCGGTCTTCGCTCTACGAGCAGTACTTC.